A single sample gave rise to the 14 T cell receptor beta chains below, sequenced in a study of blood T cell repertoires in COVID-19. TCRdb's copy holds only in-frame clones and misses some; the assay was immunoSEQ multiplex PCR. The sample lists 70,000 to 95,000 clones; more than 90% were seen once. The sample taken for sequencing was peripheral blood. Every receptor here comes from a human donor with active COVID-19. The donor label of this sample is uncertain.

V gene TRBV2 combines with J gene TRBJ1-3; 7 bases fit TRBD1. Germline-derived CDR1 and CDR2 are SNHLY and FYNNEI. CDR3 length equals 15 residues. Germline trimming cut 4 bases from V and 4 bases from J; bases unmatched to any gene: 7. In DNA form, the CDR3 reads TGTGCCAGCAGTGTTAAGGGGGCTGTAGGAAACACCATATATTTT. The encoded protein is CASSVKGAVGNTIYF.

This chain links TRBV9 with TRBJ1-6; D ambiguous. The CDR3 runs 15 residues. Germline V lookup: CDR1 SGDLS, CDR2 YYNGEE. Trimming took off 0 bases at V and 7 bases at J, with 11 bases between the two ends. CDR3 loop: CASSVDGPNNSPLHF. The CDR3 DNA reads TGTGCCAGCAGCGTAGATGGGCCGAACAATTCACCCCTCCACTTT.

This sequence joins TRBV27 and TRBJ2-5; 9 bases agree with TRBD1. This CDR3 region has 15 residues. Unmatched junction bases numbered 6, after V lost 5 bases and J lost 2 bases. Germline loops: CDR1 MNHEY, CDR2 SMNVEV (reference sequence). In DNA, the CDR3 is TGTGCCAGCAGTCACAGGACAGGGGCTCAAGAGACCCAGTACTTC. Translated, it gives CASSHRTGAQETQYF.

The CDR3 DNA reads TGTGCCAGCAGTAAGGGACAGGGGGACTACAATGAGCAGTTCTTC. It yields the protein CASSKGQGDYNEQFF. The chain links TRBV6-5 to TRBJ2-1; the match to TRBD1 covers 11 bases. CDR3 length: 15 amino acids. Unmatched junction bases numbered 3, after V lost 5 bases and J lost 3 bases. Per the germline V gene, CDR1 is MNHEY and CDR2 is SVGAGI.

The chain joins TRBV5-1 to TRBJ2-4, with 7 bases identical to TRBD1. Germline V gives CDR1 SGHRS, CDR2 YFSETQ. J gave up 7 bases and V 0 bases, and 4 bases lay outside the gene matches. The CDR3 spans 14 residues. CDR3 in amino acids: CASSLDTGVNIQYF. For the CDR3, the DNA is TGCGCCAGCAGCTTGGATACAGGGGTGAACATTCAGTACTTC.

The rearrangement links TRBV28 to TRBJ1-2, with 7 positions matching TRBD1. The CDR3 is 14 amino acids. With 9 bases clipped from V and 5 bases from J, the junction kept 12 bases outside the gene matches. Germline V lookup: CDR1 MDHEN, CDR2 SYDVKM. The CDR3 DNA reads TGTGCCAGTGTTCTGCAGGGGGAACAATATGGCTACACCTTC. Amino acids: CASVLQGEQYGYTF.

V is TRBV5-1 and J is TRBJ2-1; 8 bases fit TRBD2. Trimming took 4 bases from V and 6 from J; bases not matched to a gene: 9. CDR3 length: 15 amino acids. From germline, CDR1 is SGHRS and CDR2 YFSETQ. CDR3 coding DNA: TGCGCCAGCAGCCCACCGGGACTAGGAATCAATGAGCAGTTCTTC. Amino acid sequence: CASSPPGLGINEQFF.

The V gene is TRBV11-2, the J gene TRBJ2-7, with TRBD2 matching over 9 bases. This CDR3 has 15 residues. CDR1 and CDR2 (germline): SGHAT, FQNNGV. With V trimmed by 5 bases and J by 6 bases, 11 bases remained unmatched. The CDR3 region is CASSHSGTSQAEQYF. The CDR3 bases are TGTGCCAGCAGCCACTCCGGGACTAGCCAGGCCGAGCAGTACTTC.

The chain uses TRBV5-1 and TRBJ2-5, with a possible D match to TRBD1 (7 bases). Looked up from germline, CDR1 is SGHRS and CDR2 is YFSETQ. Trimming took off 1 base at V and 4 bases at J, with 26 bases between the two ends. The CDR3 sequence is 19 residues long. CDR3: CASSLLGPGGTRIVETQYF. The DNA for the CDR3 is TGCGCCAGCAGCTTGCTGGGCCCAGGGGGGACAAGGATTGTAGAGACCCAGTACTTC.

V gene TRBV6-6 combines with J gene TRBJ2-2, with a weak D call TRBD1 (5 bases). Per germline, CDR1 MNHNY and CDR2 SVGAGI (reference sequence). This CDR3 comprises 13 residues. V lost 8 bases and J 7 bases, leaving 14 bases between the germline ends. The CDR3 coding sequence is TGTGCCAGCGGCAGGGATGGTAACGGGGAGCTGTTTTTT. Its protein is CASGRDGNGELFF.

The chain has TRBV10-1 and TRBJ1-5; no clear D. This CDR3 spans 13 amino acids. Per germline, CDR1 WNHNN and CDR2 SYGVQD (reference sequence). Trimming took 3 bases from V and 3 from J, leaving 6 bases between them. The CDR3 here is CASSDRPNQPQHF. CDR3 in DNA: TGCGCCAGCAGTGACAGGCCCAATCAGCCCCAGCATTTT.

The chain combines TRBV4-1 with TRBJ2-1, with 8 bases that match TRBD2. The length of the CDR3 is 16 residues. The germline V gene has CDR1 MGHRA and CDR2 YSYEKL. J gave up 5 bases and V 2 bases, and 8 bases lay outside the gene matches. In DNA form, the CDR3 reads TGCGCCAGCAGCCAATCAACCAGCGGGGGAGACAATGAGCAGTTCTTC. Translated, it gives CASSQSTSGGDNEQFF.

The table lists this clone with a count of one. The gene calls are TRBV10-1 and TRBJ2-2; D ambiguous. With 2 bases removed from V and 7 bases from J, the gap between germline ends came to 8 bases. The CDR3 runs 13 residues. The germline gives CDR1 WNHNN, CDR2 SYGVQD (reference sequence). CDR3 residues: CASSETGVGELFF. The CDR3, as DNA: TGCGCCAGCAGTGAGACCGGAGTCGGGGAGCTGTTTTTT.

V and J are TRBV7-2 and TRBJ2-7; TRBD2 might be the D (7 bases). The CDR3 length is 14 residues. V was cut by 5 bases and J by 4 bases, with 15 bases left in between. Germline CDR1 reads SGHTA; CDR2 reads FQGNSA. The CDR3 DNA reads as TGTGCCAGCAGCGGGGGGGCTAGCGCTTACGAGCAGTACTTC. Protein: CASSGGASAYEQYF.